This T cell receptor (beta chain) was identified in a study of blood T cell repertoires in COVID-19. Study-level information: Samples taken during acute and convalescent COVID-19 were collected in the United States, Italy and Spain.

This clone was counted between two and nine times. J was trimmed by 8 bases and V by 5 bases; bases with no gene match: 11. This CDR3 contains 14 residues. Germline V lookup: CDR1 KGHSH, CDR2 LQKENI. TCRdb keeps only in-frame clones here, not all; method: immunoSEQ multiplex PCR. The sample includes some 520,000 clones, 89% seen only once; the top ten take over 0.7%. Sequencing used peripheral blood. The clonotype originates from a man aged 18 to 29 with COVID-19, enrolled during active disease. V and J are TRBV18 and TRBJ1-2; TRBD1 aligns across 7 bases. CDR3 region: CASSIRDSSAGYTF. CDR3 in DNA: TGTGCCAGCTCAATACGGGACAGCAGCGCCGGCTACACCTTC.